A single sample is the source of the 6 T cell receptor beta chains below, sequenced in a study of shared clonotypes between healthy human individuals (dated by TCRdb to about 2020). To prepare the library, the immunoSEQ multiplex PCR assay was applied. The source is immuneACCESS, and TCRdb retained only in-frame sequences with V and J called. Part of the clones is not carried over; for the studies checked, unresolved V genes explain less than half of this, and the remainder is unexplained. The sample table records approximately 530,000 clones; around 95% of these occur just once. Of the sample, about 0.06% falls within the top ten clones. Sequenced sample: naive CD4+ T cells sorted from blood. This specimen's cell subset or site label, per the study, means: CD45RA+ positively selected. Receptors were obtained from a woman aged 25-40 years in good health.

V is TRBV28 and J is TRBJ2-5; 7 bases agree with TRBD2. This CDR3 comprises 15 residues. V lost 6 bases, J lost 5 bases, and 12 bases stayed unmatched. Germline CDR1 MDHEN, CDR2 SYDVKM. CDR3 in amino acids: CASSPNIIGGETQYF. The CDR3 bases are TGTGCCAGCAGCCCCAATATTATCGGGGGGGAGACCCAGTACTTC.

This chain joins TRBV19 and TRBJ2-5; D unclear. The J call may be incorrect, as the DNA end agrees better with TRBJ2-7. Germline CDR1 LNHDA, CDR2 SQIVND (reference sequence). The CDR3 contains 14 residues. CDR3 region: CASSVLAATYEQYF. Here the CDR3 DNA reads TGTGCCAGTAGTGTCTTAGCAGCCACCTACGAGCAGTACTTC.

The chain couples TRBV13 to TRBJ2-7; D might be TRBD2 (5 bases). Trimming took off 1 base at V and 6 bases at J, with 13 bases between the two ends. CDR1 is PRHDT and CDR2 is FYEKMQ in the germline V gene (reference sequence). The CDR3 runs 14 residues. The CDR3 spells CASSLEGASIEQYF. The CDR3 bases are TGTGCCAGCAGCTTAGAGGGAGCGTCTATCGAGCAGTACTTC.

The chain recombines TRBV21-1 with TRBJ2-5; the table's TRBD2 call for D was not verified on the DNA. TRBV21-1 is a listed pseudogene. The CDR3 extends over 12 amino acids. The CDR3 sequence: CASSKELETQYF. For the CDR3, the DNA is TGTGCCAGCAGCAAAGAGCTGGAGACCCAGTACTTC.

This clone was detected once. J is TRBJ1-4 and V is TRBV20-1; D remains unclear. Germline V gene lookup returns CDR1 DFQATT and CDR2 SNEGSKA (reference sequence). The CDR3 runs 11 residues. V dropped 6 bases and J dropped 7 bases, with 9 bases sitting between them. CDR3 coding DNA: TGCAGTGCGGGCAGGACTGAAAAACTGTTTTTT. Residues: CSAGRTEKLFF.

This chain connects TRBV7-3 to TRBJ1-2; no reliable D call. The length of the CDR3 is 13 residues. Germline V gene lookup returns CDR1 SGHTA and CDR2 FQGTGA. Trimming took off 5 bases at V and 8 bases at J, with 15 bases between the two ends. The CDR3 spells CASSADGIRGYTF. For the CDR3, the DNA is TGTGCCAGCAGCGCGGACGGGATTAGGGGCTACACCTTC.